These T cell receptor beta chains were read from a single sample in a study of T cell repertoires in cytomegalovirus infection. Antigens of these TCRs are unknown. TCRdb called the reads again in MiXCR, with one record for every CDR3 protein. Seen here are roughly 87,000 distinct CDR3 sequences, about 29% observed once, and the top ten hold about 65%. The source material was CD8+ T cells from cultured PBMCs, sampled from culture after CMV antigen stimulation. These receptors were collected from a human donor in good health (CMV status not recorded). Some clones in this sample may be carry-over from other donors' samples. CDR3s include the opening cysteine and the closing phenylalanine or tryptophan. A D gene is named only where the DNA matches it firmly. Where a row states a size, it is once, few, many or the class of an expanded clone; other rows omit it.

V gene: TRBV7-2; clone size: many; D gene: TRBD2; J gene: TRBJ2-3; CDR3 DNA: TGTGCCAGCAGCCCCCTGGGGGGGGGACTTACAGATACGCAGTATTTT; CDR3 protein: CASSPLGGGLTDTQYF
V gene: TRBV3-1; clone size: NA; D gene: NA; J gene: TRBJ1-1; CDR3 DNA: TGTGCCAGCAGCCAAGATCACCTGAACACTGAAGCTTTCTTT; CDR3 protein: CASSQDHLNTEAFF
V gene: TRBV27; clone size: many; D gene: NA; J gene: TRBJ2-1; CDR3 DNA: TGTGCCAGCAGTTTCCCGCCTAGACCCTTCGAGCAGTTCTTC; CDR3 protein: CASSFPPRPFEQFF
V gene: TRBV27; clone size: NA; D gene: TRBD2; J gene: TRBJ2-1; CDR3 DNA: TGTGCCAGCACTCTAAGTCCTAGCGGGGGGTACAATGAGCAGTTCTTC; CDR3 protein: CASTLSPSGGYNEQFF
V gene: TRBV11-1; clone size: few; D gene: NA; J gene: TRBJ1-1; CDR3 DNA: TGTGCCAGCAGCTTGAGGCCGAACACTGAAGCTTTCTTT; CDR3 protein: CASSLRPNTEAFF
V gene: TRBV7-2; clone size: many; D gene: TRBD2; J gene: TRBJ2-1; CDR3 DNA: TGTGCCAGCAGCACCGTAGCGGGGGCTTACAATGAGCAGTTCTTC; CDR3 protein: CASSTVAGAYNEQFF
V gene: TRBV5-8; clone size: many; D gene: NA; J gene: TRBJ1-2; CDR3 DNA: TGTGCCAGCAGCTTGTTGGGTGGGAGAGGGGACGGCTACACCTTC; CDR3 protein: CASSLLGGRGDGYTF
V gene: TRBV7-6; clone size: NA; D gene: TRBD2; J gene: TRBJ2-5; CDR3 DNA: TGTGCCAGCAGCTTCGGGGGGGCCCTGGAGACCCAGTACTTC; CDR3 protein: CASSFGGALETQYF
V gene: TRBV4-1; clone size: NA; D gene: TRBD1; J gene: TRBJ2-7; CDR3 DNA: TGCGCCAGCAGCCATGGACAGGTCTACGAGCAGTACTTC; CDR3 protein: CASSHGQVYEQYF
V gene: TRBV7-9; clone size: many; D gene: NA; J gene: TRBJ1-1; CDR3 DNA: TGTGCCAGCAGCTCCTGGCCGGCGAACACTGAAGCTTTCTTT; CDR3 protein: CASSSWPANTEAFF
V gene: TRBV20-1; clone size: NA; D gene: TRBD1; J gene: TRBJ2-5; CDR3 DNA: TGCAGTGCTAGCCTCAACAGGGGGCTGGAGACCCAGTACTTC; CDR3 protein: CSASLNRGLETQYF
V gene: TRBV2; clone size: few; D gene: NA; J gene: TRBJ2-7; CDR3 DNA: TGTGCCAGCAGTTTAACCTACGAGCAGTACTTC; CDR3 protein: CASSLTYEQYF
V gene: TRBV6-6; clone size: NA; D gene: NA; J gene: TRBJ2-6; CDR3 DNA: TGTGCCAGCAGTTACTACAGCCCTTCCGGGACCAACGTCCTGACTTTC; CDR3 protein: CASSYYSPSGTNVLTF
V gene: TRBV7-3; clone size: NA; D gene: NA; J gene: TRBJ2-2; CDR3 DNA: TGTGCCAGCAGCTTAACCGGGCCAAGGAACACCGGGGAGCTGTTTTTT; CDR3 protein: CASSLTGPRNTGELFF
V gene: TRBV7-2; clone size: few; D gene: NA; J gene: TRBJ2-1; CDR3 DNA: TGTGCCAGCAGCTTATCTGGGGAACCTTACAATGAGCAGTTCTTC; CDR3 protein: CASSLSGEPYNEQFF
V gene: TRBV5-6; clone size: few; D gene: TRBD2; J gene: TRBJ2-3; CDR3 DNA: TGTGCCAGCAGACCGAGTTCCTCTAGCGGGATTTACACAGATACGCAGTATTTT; CDR3 protein: CASRPSSSSGIYTDTQYF
V gene: TRBV13; clone size: NA; D gene: NA; J gene: TRBJ1-5; CDR3 DNA: TGTGCCAGCAGCTTAACTATGGGGGGGGGCCGGGGGCCCCAGCATTTT; CDR3 protein: CASSLTMGGGRGPQHF
V gene: TRBV7-9; clone size: NA; D gene: TRBD2; J gene: TRBJ2-1; CDR3 DNA: TGTGCCAGCAGCTTAAGGCGGGGGGGCCATGATGAGCAGTTCTTC; CDR3 protein: CASSLRRGGHDEQFF
V gene: TRBV5-4; clone size: few; D gene: NA; J gene: TRBJ1-1; CDR3 DNA: TGTGCCAGCAGCGCCATCGAGGATGGGTTGACTGAAGCTTTCTTT; CDR3 protein: CASSAIEDGLTEAFF
V gene: TRBV25-1; clone size: many; D gene: NA; J gene: TRBJ2-5; CDR3 DNA: TGTGCCAGCAGTGAATTGGGAGGGGGGGAGACCCAGTACTTC; CDR3 protein: CASSELGGGETQYF
V gene: TRBV4-1; clone size: NA; D gene: NA; J gene: TRBJ2-2; CDR3 DNA: TGCGCCAGCAGCGGCCGGGACAACTTACACACCGGGGAGCTGTTTTTT; CDR3 protein: CASSGRDNLHTGELFF
V gene: TRBV5-1; clone size: NA; D gene: NA; J gene: TRBJ2-3; CDR3 DNA: TGCGCCAGCAGACCAATAGCAAGCACAGATACGCAGTATTTT; CDR3 protein: CASRPIASTDTQYF